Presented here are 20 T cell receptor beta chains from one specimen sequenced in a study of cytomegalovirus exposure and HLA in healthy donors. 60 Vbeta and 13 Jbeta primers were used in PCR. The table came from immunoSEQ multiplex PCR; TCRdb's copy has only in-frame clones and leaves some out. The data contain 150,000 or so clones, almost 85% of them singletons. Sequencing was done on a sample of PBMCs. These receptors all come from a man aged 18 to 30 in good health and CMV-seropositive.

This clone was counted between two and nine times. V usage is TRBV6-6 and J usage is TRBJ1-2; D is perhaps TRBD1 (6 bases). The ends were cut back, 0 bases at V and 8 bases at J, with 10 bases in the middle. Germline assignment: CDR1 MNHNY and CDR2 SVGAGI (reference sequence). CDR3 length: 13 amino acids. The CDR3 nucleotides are TGTGCCAGCAGTTACTCCGGGGGGCAAGGCTACACCTTC. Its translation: CASSYSGGQGYTF.

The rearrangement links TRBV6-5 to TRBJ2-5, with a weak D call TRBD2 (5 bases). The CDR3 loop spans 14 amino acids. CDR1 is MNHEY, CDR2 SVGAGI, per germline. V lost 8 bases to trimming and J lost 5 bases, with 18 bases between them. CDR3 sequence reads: CASGSNQRMETQYF. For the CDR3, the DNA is TGTGCCAGCGGGTCGAACCAGCGGATGGAGACCCAGTACTTC.

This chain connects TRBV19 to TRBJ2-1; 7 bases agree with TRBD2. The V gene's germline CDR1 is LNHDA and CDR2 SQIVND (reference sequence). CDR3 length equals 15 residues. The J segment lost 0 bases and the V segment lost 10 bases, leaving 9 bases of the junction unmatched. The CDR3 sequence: CATSWRGSSYNEQFF. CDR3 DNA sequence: TGTGCCACCTCCTGGCGCGGGAGCTCCTACAATGAGCAGTTCTTC.

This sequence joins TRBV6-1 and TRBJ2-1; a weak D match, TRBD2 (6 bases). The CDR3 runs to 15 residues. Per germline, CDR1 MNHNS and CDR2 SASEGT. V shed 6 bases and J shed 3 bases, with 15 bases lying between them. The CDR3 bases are TGTGCCAGCAGCCCGGGACTTCAAAGCTACAATGAGCAGTTCTTC. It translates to CASSPGLQSYNEQFF.

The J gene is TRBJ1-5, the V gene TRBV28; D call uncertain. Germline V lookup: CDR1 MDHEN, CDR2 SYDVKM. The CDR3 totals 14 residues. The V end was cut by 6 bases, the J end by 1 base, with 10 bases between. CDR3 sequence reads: CASRGRESNQPQHF. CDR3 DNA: TGTGCCAGCAGAGGGAGGGAGAGCAATCAGCCCCAGCATTTT.

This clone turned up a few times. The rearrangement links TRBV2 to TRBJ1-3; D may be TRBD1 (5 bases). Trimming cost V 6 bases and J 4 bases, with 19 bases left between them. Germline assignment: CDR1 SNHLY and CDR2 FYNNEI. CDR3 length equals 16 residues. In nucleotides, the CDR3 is TGTGCCAGCAGAGCGTACGTGGGAGGGGTCGGAAACACCATATATTTT. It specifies CASRAYVGGVGNTIYF.

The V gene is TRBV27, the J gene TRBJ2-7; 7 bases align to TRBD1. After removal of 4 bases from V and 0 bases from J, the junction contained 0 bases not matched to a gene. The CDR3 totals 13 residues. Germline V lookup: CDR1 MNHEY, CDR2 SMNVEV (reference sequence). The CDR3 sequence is CASSWDSSYEQYF. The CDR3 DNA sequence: TGTGCCAGCAGTTGGGACAGCTCCTACGAGCAGTACTTC.

The CDR3 DNA sequence: TGCGCCAGCAGCTCCGAACTCCACACAGATACGCAGTATTTT. It specifies CASSSELHTDTQYF. The genes are TRBV5-1 and TRBJ2-3; D gene uncertain. The CDR3 covers 14 residues. Germline CDR1 reads SGHRS; CDR2 reads YFSETQ. Trimming shortened V by 3 bases and J by 2 bases, and 10 bases separated the two germline ends.

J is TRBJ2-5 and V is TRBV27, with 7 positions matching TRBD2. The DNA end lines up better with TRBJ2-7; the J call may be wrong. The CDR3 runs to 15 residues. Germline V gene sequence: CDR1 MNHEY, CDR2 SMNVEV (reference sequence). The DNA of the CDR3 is TGTGCCAGCAGCCCGGGACTACCGAGCTCCTACGAGCAGTACTTC. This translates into CASSPGLPSSYEQYF.

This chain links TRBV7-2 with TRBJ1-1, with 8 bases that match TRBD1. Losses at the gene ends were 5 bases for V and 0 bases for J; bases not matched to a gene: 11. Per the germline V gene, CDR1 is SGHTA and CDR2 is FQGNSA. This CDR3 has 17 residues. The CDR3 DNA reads TGTGCCAGCAGCCCCGGGGGGCAGGGGGCTTTGAACACTGAAGCTTTCTTT. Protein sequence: CASSPGGQGALNTEAFF.

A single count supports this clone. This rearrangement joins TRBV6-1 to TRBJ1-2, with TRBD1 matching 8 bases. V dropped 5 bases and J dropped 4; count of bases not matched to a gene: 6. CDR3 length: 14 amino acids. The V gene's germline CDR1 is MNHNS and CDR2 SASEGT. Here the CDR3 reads CASSTDREGYGYTF. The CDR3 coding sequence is TGTGCCAGCAGTACGGACAGGGAAGGCTATGGCTACACCTTC.

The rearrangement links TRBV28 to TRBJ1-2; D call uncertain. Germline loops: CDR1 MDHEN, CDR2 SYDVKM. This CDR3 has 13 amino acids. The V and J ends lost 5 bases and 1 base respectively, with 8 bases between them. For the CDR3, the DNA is TGTGCCAGCAGTGCTGACAATAACTATGGCTACACCTTC. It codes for CASSADNNYGYTF.

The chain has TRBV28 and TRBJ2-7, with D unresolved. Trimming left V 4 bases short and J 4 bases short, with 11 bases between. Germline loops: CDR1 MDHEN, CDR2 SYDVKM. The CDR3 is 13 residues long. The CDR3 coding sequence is TGTGCCAGCAGTTCGCCTCCAGGATACGAGCAGTACTTC. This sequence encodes CASSSPPGYEQYF.

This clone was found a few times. The CDR3 DNA reads as TGTGCCTGGAGTAAGCAGGGGGCTGCAGATACGCAGTATTTT. This translates into CAWSKQGAADTQYF. The rearrangement uses TRBV30 and TRBJ2-3, with 8 positions matching TRBD1. The length of the CDR3 is 14 residues. V trimming: 2 bases; J trimming: 4 bases; junction bases outside the gene matches: 5. Germline V gene lookup returns CDR1 GTSNPN and CDR2 SVGIG (reference sequence).

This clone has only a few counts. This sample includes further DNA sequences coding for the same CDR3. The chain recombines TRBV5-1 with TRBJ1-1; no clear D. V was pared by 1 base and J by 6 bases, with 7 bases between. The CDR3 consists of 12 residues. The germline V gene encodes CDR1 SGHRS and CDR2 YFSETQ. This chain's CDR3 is CASSLPGSEAFF. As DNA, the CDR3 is TGCGCCAGCAGCTTGCCGGGTTCTGAAGCTTTCTTT.

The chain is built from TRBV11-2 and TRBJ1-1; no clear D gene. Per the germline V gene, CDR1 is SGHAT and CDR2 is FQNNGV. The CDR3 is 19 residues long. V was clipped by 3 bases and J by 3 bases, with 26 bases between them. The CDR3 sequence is CASSFSFIRESRKDTEAFF. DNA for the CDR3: TGTGCCAGCAGCTTTTCCTTTATTCGGGAGTCTCGTAAGGACACTGAAGCTTTCTTT.

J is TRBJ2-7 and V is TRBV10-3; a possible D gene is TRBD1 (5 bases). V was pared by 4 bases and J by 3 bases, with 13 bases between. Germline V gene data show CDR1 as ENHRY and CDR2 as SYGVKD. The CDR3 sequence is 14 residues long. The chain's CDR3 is CAISAGASSYEQYF. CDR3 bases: TGTGCCATCAGTGCTGGGGCATCCAGCTACGAGCAGTACTTC.

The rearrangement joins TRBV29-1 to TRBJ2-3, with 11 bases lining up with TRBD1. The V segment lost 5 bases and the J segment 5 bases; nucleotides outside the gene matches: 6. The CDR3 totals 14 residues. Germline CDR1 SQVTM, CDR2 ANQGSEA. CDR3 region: CSVLGQGAIDTQYF. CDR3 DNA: TGCAGCGTTCTAGGACAGGGGGCTATAGATACGCAGTATTTT.

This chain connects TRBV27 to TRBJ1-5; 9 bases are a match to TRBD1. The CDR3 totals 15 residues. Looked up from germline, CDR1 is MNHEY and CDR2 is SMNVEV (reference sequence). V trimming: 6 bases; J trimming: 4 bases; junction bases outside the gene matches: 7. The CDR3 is CASSLTTGGNQPQHF. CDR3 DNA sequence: TGTGCCAGCAGCTTAACGACAGGGGGGAATCAGCCCCAGCATTTT.

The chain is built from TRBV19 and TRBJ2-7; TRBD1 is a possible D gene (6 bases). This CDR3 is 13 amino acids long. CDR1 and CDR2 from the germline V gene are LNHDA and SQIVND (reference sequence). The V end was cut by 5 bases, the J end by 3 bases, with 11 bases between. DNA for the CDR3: TGTGCCAGTAGTGTTCAGGGGAACTACGAGCAGTACTTC. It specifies CASSVQGNYEQYF.